The T cell receptor beta chain described here comes from a study of T cells in women clearing cervical HPV infection. In the case of this clone: With the read ending 3 residues before the CDR3 end, the germline J gene is used to fill in that end.

The table came from immunoSEQ multiplex PCR; TCRdb's copy has only in-frame clones and leaves some out. The table lists tens of thousands of clones. Per the germline V gene, CDR1 is KGHSH and CDR2 is LQKENI. V lost 4 bases, J lost 0 bases, and 9 bases lay in between. This CDR3 has 15 residues. Sequenced: blood buffy coat. The receptor was derived from a woman between 18 and 69 years old with a cervical HPV16 infection that either progressed to CIN3+ or cleared (not recorded which). The rearrangement links TRBV18 to TRBJ1-4, with D possibly being TRBD1 (6 bases). The CDR3 bases that were read are TGTGCCAGCTCACAACAGGGTGCAACTAATGAAAAA. This codes for CASSQQGATNEK. The whole CDR3 sequence is CASSQQGATNEKLFF.